The present T cell receptor beta chain was sequenced within a study of identical twins. Healthy Caucasians provided all donations. Remarks on this clonotype: The antigen remains undetermined.

Points from the study as a whole: Carriage of fewer insertions was seen in abundant cord blood beta clonotypes, whereas memory repertoires showed none. Conclusions came from cross-sectional statistical analysis, not from following the same donors.

The CDR3 loop spans 16 amino acids. Germline loops: CDR1 SGHKS, CDR2 YYEKEE (reference sequence). V gave up 0 bases and J gave up 2 bases, with 12 bases separating them. A single record per CDR3 protein comes from TCRdb applying MiXCR to the 5' RACE reads. The sample lists 650,000 to 800,000 distinct CDR3 sequences, about 9.4% occurring once. In addition, the sample was reused for a study of yellow fever vaccine responses in identical twins.

The source material was PBMCs. This receptor was identified in a woman between 18 and 29 years old in good health. The chain couples TRBV5-5 to TRBJ2-1, with a tentative D call TRBD2 (5 bases). This chain's CDR3 is CASSLVGLAPYNEQFF. The CDR3 DNA reads as TGTGCCAGCAGCTTGGTAGGTCTAGCCCCCTACAATGAGCAGTTCTTC.